One and the same sample provided the 10 T cell receptor beta chains below, sequenced in a study of cytomegalovirus exposure and HLA in healthy donors. Both 60 Vbeta primers and 13 Jbeta primers went into the PCR. The table came from immunoSEQ multiplex PCR; TCRdb's copy has only in-frame clones and leaves some out. The sample records about 130,000 clones, 60% to 75% being singletons. Sequences were obtained from PBMCs. These receptors came from a human donor in good health.

This chain links TRBV27 with TRBJ2-1, with TRBD2 identical over 8 bases. CDR3 length: 18 amino acids. Germline V gives CDR1 MNHEY, CDR2 SMNVEV (reference sequence). V dropped 2 bases and J dropped 5; count of bases not matched to a gene: 14. Here the CDR3 reads CASSLLGGKRETNNEQFF. The CDR3 region has the DNA TGTGCCAGCAGTTTACTCGGTGGGAAGCGGGAGACAAACAATGAGCAGTTCTTC.

The chain joins TRBV18 to TRBJ1-3, with 10 bases matching TRBD1. The ends lost 4 bases at V and 5 bases at J; junction bases unmatched: 5. This CDR3 is built from 15 residues. CDR1 and CDR2 (germline): KGHSH, LQKENI. The CDR3 region has the DNA TGTGCCAGCTCACGACCGGGACAGGGGCGAAACACCATATATTTT. It translates to CASSRPGQGRNTIYF.

The rearrangement uses TRBV10-3 and TRBJ2-3, with 14 bases lining up with TRBD2. V shed 6 bases and J 0 bases; nucleotides not matched to a gene: 5. The germline gives CDR1 ENHRY, CDR2 SYGVKD. The CDR3 length is 17 residues. The CDR3 DNA reads as TGTGCCATCAGGACTAGCGGGAGGGCACCGAGCACAGATACGCAGTATTTT. Protein sequence: CAIRTSGRAPSTDTQYF.

This clone was counted between two and nine times. The CDR3 reads CASKDGRHHEQFF. The CDR3 DNA sequence: TGTGCCAGCAAGGACGGGAGACACCATGAGCAGTTCTTC. The chain links TRBV6-6 to TRBJ2-1, with D possibly being TRBD2 (6 bases). Germline V gene data show CDR1 as MNHNY and CDR2 as SVGAGI (reference sequence). The CDR3 runs to 13 residues. Trimming pared 7 bases from V and 8 bases from J, leaving 15 bases between.

The chain has TRBV9 and TRBJ2-2; TRBD2 matches 12 bases. In germline, CDR1 is SGDLS, CDR2 YYNGEE. The junction had 13 bases not matched to a gene; V was cut back by 5 bases and J by 5 bases. This CDR3 spans 18 amino acids. CDR3 sequence (DNA): TGTGCCAGCAGGGCCACATCCCAGCTAGCGGGAGGGACCGGGGAGCTGTTTTTT. This codes for CASRATSQLAGGTGELFF.

The J gene is TRBJ2-1, the V gene TRBV18; TRBD2 matches at 10 bases. Trimming removed 6 bases from V and 1 base from J; junction bases left unmatched: 12. CDR3 size: 18 residues. The germline V gene encodes CDR1 KGHSH and CDR2 LQKENI. CDR3 region: CASSEGVAGGGSYNEQFF. In DNA, the CDR3 is TGTGCCAGCTCGGAAGGGGTAGCGGGAGGAGGATCCTACAATGAGCAGTTCTTC.

V and J are TRBV28 and TRBJ2-5, with 8 bases identical to TRBD2. V gave up 8 bases and J gave up 4 bases; unmatched junction bases: 15. The CDR3 is 16 residues long. Germline V gene sequence: CDR1 MDHEN, CDR2 SYDVKM. The CDR3 DNA is TGTGCCAGCGTTTCTGCCATACGGGGGGGCAGAGAGACCCAGTACTTC. This encodes CASVSAIRGGRETQYF.

This chain joins TRBV7-2 and TRBJ1-3; possible D gene TRBD1, 6 bases. This CDR3 spans 18 amino acids. The ends were cut back, 1 base at V and 2 bases at J, with 18 bases in the middle. Germline V gives CDR1 SGHTA, CDR2 FQGNSA. CDR3 nucleotide sequence: TGTGCCAGCAGCTTAGAGCCGACAGGCCCCTTAACTGGAAACACCATATATTTT. As protein: CASSLEPTGPLTGNTIYF.

The rearrangement joins TRBV6-1 to TRBJ2-5, with 8 bases fitting TRBD2. Matching the DNA end better, TRBJ2-7 makes the J call doubtful. Germline assignment: CDR1 MNHNS and CDR2 SASEGT. The CDR3 covers 14 residues. The CDR3: CASRASGPAYEQYF. As DNA, the CDR3 is TGTGCCAGCAGGGCTAGCGGGCCTGCCTACGAGCAGTACTTC.

The chain couples TRBV11-3 to TRBJ1-2; 7 positions match TRBD1. The CDR3 runs 14 residues. Germline V gives CDR1 SGHNT, CDR2 YENEEA. Germline trimming cut 5 bases from V and 2 bases from J; bases unmatched to any gene: 5. The CDR3 here is CASSRTGVNYGYTF. The CDR3 region has the DNA TGTGCCAGCAGCCGTACAGGGGTAAACTATGGCTACACCTTC.